The 5 T cell receptor beta chains listed next were all sequenced from one sample in a study of regulatory T cells in long-lasting Graves disease. Building the TCR beta libraries relied on iRepertoire HTBI primers, and CDR3 regions underwent Arm-PCR. TCRdb reprocessed the multiplex PCR reads with MiXCR, giving one entry per CDR3 protein. Of 430,000 or so distinct CDR3 sequences in the sample, around a fifth were seen once. Sample time point: persistent/refractory GD, antithyroid drugs over 5 years with positive TRAb. Isolated PBMC RNA provided the starting material for the TCR library. The sequencing here drew on peripheral blood mononuclear cells (PBMCs), taken when the disease was refractory, from a patient treated with antithyroid drugs. Receptors were obtained from a female donor with Graves disease.

The rearrangement joins TRBV5-1 to TRBJ2-3; D unresolved. From germline, CDR1 is SGHRS and CDR2 YFSETQ. V lost 1 base and J lost 0, with 6 bases in between. CDR3 length equals 14 residues. CDR3 region: CASSLPGSTDTQYF. In DNA, the CDR3 is TGCGCCAGCAGCTTGCCGGGTAGCACAGATACGCAGTATTTT.

This clonotype appeared many times. This chain connects TRBV20-1 to TRBJ2-7, with D possibly matching TRBD2 (5 bases). Per the germline V gene, CDR1 is DFQATT and CDR2 is SNEGSKA (reference sequence). V was clipped by 2 bases and J by 5 bases, with 13 bases between them. The CDR3 contains 13 residues. In nucleotides, the CDR3 is TGCAGTGCTAGACCTACTAGTCGCCACGAGCAGTACTTC. It is translated as CSARPTSRHEQYF.

This clonotype was seen at least ten times. Written as DNA, the CDR3 is TGTGCCAGCAGCCCCCTCACTATTCACAAGCAGTACTTC. This encodes CASSPLTIHKQYF. The chain uses TRBV7-9 and TRBJ2-7; D uncertain. Per germline, CDR1 SEHNR and CDR2 FQNEAQ (reference sequence). V was pared by 5 bases and J by 8 bases, with 16 bases between. CDR3 length: 13 residues.

This clonotype has ten or more counts. This chain joins TRBV15 and TRBJ1-1; unclear D gene. CDR1 is LNHNV and CDR2 is YYDKDF in the germline V gene (reference sequence). The CDR3 consists of 15 residues. V was pared by 3 bases and J by 0 bases, with 11 bases between. The DNA of the CDR3 is TGTGCCACCAGCAGTCGAGACCGGTTGAACACTGAAGCTTTCTTT. Its translation: CATSSRDRLNTEAFF. Supplemented by reference TRBV15 and TRBJ1-1, the full variable domain reads DAMVIQNPRYQVTQFGKPVTLSCSQTLNHNVMYWYQQKSSQAPKLLFHYYDKDFNNEADTPDNFQSRRPNTSFCFLDIRSPGLGDTAMYLCATSSRDRLNTEAFFGQGTRLTVV.

This sequence joins TRBV4-1 and TRBJ2-7, with 11 nucleotides matching TRBD1. The J segment lost 2 bases and the V segment lost 3 bases, leaving 3 bases of the junction unmatched. This CDR3 has 15 residues. Per germline, CDR1 MGHRA and CDR2 YSYEKL. As DNA, the CDR3 is TGCGCCAGCAGCCACCCGGGACAGGGGGCCTACGAGCAGTACTTC. It translates to CASSHPGQGAYEQYF.